The 21 T cell receptor beta chains below come from one sample, sequenced in a study of cytomegalovirus exposure and HLA in healthy donors. PCR employed 60 Vbeta and 13 Jbeta primers. The protocol was immunoSEQ multiplex PCR, while the TCRdb copy is restricted to in-frame clones and leaves out a portion. The repertoire holds approximately 110,000 clones, with around 80% as singletons. Sequenced: PBMCs. Every receptor here comes from a man in his forties or fifties in good health and CMV-seronegative.

The V gene is TRBV4-3, the J gene TRBJ2-7; the match to TRBD2 covers 10 bases. This CDR3 spans 16 amino acids. CDR1 LGHNA and CDR2 YSLEER come from the germline V gene. After removal of 0 bases from V and 5 bases from J, the junction contained 7 bases not matched to a gene. This chain's CDR3 is CASSQDLVAGGNEQYF. CDR3 bases: TGCGCCAGCAGCCAAGATCTGGTAGCGGGGGGCAACGAGCAGTACTTC.

J is TRBJ1-5 and V is TRBV6-1; D perhaps matches TRBD1 (5 bases). The CDR3 extends over 12 amino acids. Trimming pared 5 bases from V and 4 bases from J, leaving 6 bases between. Germline CDR1 MNHNS, CDR2 SASEGT. DNA for the CDR3: TGTGCCAGCAGTTCAGGGAATCAGCCCCAGCATTTT. Protein: CASSSGNQPQHF.

The chain is built from TRBV19 and TRBJ2-3; TRBD2 matches 7 bases. Trimming at V came to 3 bases and at J to 5 bases, leaving 5 bases not matched to a gene. Germline V lookup: CDR1 LNHDA, CDR2 SQIVND (reference sequence). This CDR3 is built from 14 residues. CDR3 protein: CASSMAGAVDTQYF. The CDR3, as DNA: TGTGCCAGTAGTATGGCGGGAGCCGTAGATACGCAGTATTTT.

The J gene is TRBJ2-7, the V gene TRBV9; TRBD2 matches at 12 bases. The CDR3 is 16 residues long. V was clipped by 4 bases and J by 4 bases; unmatched bases: 9. Germline V CDR1 and CDR2: SGDLS, YYNGEE. The CDR3 is CASSPQDLAGGYEQYF. The DNA for the CDR3 is TGTGCCAGCAGCCCCCAGGATCTAGCGGGGGGGTACGAGCAGTACTTC.

This clone has just one count. The genes are TRBV5-1 and TRBJ2-7, with 11 nucleotides matching TRBD2. CDR3 length: 15 amino acids. Trimming cost V 0 bases and J 7 bases; bases outside gene matches: 6. The germline V gene encodes CDR1 SGHRS and CDR2 YFSETQ. Written as DNA, the CDR3 is TGCGCCAGCAGCTTGGTGGGACTAGCGGCCCGGGAGCAGTACTTC. It codes for CASSLVGLAAREQYF.

In its sample, this clone was seen a few times. The V and J genes are TRBV7-2 and TRBJ2-1; the match to TRBD1 covers 10 bases. This CDR3 spans 15 amino acids. The V segment lost 7 bases and the J segment 7 bases; nucleotides outside the gene matches: 10. Germline CDR1 SGHTA, CDR2 FQGNSA. The CDR3: CASNKGGQGSNEQFF. As DNA, the CDR3 is TGTGCCAGCAACAAGGGGGGACAGGGGAGTAATGAGCAGTTCTTC.

This sequence joins TRBV4-3 and TRBJ2-3; 7 bases agree with TRBD2. The CDR3 is 13 amino acids. Per germline, CDR1 LGHNA and CDR2 YSLEER. The V and J ends lost 0 bases and 9 bases, in that order; junction bases with no gene match: 3. In DNA form, the CDR3 reads TGCGCCAGCAGCCAAGATGGGAGGGGAACGCAGTATTTT. Translating gives CASSQDGRGTQYF.

The chain links TRBV28 to TRBJ1-5; TRBD1 is a possible D gene (6 bases). Per germline, CDR1 MDHEN and CDR2 SYDVKM. The CDR3 spans 17 residues. V was shortened by 7 bases and J by 0 bases, with 19 bases between the two germline ends. The CDR3 DNA sequence: TGTGCCAGCATTCCCGCAACAGGGAGTTATAGCAATCAGCCCCAGCATTTT. This translates into CASIPATGSYSNQPQHF.

The chain couples TRBV6-5 to TRBJ1-2; 7 positions match TRBD1. Trimming cost V 5 bases and J 5 bases; bases outside gene matches: 5. This CDR3 has 13 amino acids. Germline values: CDR1 MNHEY, CDR2 SVGAGI. The CDR3 protein is CASSPTGEYGYTF. The CDR3 DNA sequence: TGTGCCAGCAGTCCAACAGGGGAGTATGGCTACACCTTC.

V gene TRBV7-9 combines with J gene TRBJ2-1, with TRBD2 identical over 14 bases. The trim removed 6 bases at V and 1 base at J, leaving 8 bases unmatched. This CDR3 is 18 amino acids long. Germline values: CDR1 SEHNR, CDR2 FQNEAQ (reference sequence). The CDR3 is CASSPGTSGGVSYNEQFF. CDR3 DNA: TGTGCCAGCAGTCCCGGGACTAGCGGGGGAGTGTCCTACAATGAGCAGTTCTTC. The full variable domain, in which reference TRBV7-9 and TRBJ2-1 provide the parts outside the CDR3, is DTGVSQNPRHKITKRGQNVTFRCDPISEHNRLYWYRQTLGQGPEFLTYFQNEAQLEKSRLLSDRFSAERPKGSFSTLEIQRTEQGDSAMYLCASSPGTSGGVSYNEQFFGPGTRLTVL.

This clone was observed a few times. The genes are TRBV9 and TRBJ2-2, with TRBD1 identical over 9 bases. Trimming cost V 4 bases and J 6 bases; bases outside gene matches: 10. Germline CDR1 and CDR2: SGDLS and YYNGEE. The CDR3 covers 16 residues. The CDR3 DNA reads TGTGCCAGCAGCCCTCATGACAGGGGGATAGCCGGGGAGCTGTTTTTT. Encoded protein: CASSPHDRGIAGELFF.

This chain uses TRBV2 with TRBJ2-1, with D tentatively TRBD2 (5 bases). The CDR3 has 13 residues. In germline, CDR1 is SNHLY, CDR2 FYNNEI. The germline V and J ends were trimmed by 6 bases and 10 bases, with 16 bases remaining between them. The CDR3 spells CASSEQRKGEQFF. The DNA for the CDR3 is TGTGCCAGCAGCGAACAGCGGAAAGGGGAGCAGTTCTTC.

The CDR3 sequence is CASSEGRGYSYEQYF. CDR3 nucleotide sequence: TGTGCCAGCAGTGAGGGGCGGGGGTATTCCTACGAGCAGTACTTC. The rearrangement links TRBV6-1 to TRBJ2-7; 7 positions match TRBD2. From germline, CDR1 is MNHNS and CDR2 SASEGT. V lost 3 bases and J lost 1; bases outside the gene matches: 6. This CDR3 has 15 residues.

The rearrangement links TRBV18 to TRBJ2-5, with D perhaps TRBD1 (7 bases). Looked up from germline, CDR1 is KGHSH and CDR2 is LQKENI. This CDR3 has 15 residues. V lost 3 bases and J 5 bases, leaving 16 bases between the germline ends. CDR3 loop: CASSPAQGGLETQYF. DNA of the CDR3: TGTGCCAGCTCACCGGCTCAGGGGGGCTTGGAGACCCAGTACTTC.

The rearrangement links TRBV9 to TRBJ2-1; D unresolved. This CDR3 is built from 14 residues. Germline assignment: CDR1 SGDLS and CDR2 YYNGEE. Deletions cut 3 bases from V and 2 bases from J, with 9 bases between. The CDR3: CASSGANPYNEQFF. The CDR3 nucleotides read TGTGCCAGCAGCGGGGCCAATCCCTACAATGAGCAGTTCTTC.

The chain recombines TRBV7-2 with TRBJ1-3; tentative D call: TRBD1 (5 bases). The V gene lost 5 bases and the J gene lost 2 bases, with 10 bases spanning the gap. The germline CDR1 and CDR2 sequences are SGHTA and FQGNSA. There are 14 residues in the CDR3. The CDR3 loop reads CASSLDSPGNTIYF. The CDR3 coding sequence is TGTGCCAGCAGCCTTGACAGTCCTGGAAACACCATATATTTT.

This chain joins TRBV6-5 and TRBJ2-3; TRBD2 matches 9 bases. Unmatched junction bases numbered 6, after V lost 2 bases and J lost 6 bases. CDR1 is MNHEY and CDR2 is SVGAGI in the germline V gene. The CDR3 runs to 15 residues. The CDR3 reads CASSYRLAGTDTQYF. DNA of the CDR3: TGTGCCAGCAGTTACCGGCTAGCGGGAACCGATACGCAGTATTTT.

The chain couples TRBV5-1 to TRBJ1-1; D is possibly TRBD1 (5 bases). The length of the CDR3 is 15 residues. Germline lookup yields CDR1 SGHRS and CDR2 YFSETQ. Trimming shortened V by 6 bases and J by 6 bases, and 21 bases separated the two germline ends. The CDR3, as DNA: TGCGCCAGCAAACCTGGAGGGGAGGCTTACTCTGAAGCTTTCTTT. It translates to CASKPGGEAYSEAFF.

The chain is built from TRBV29-1 and TRBJ2-5, with 7 bases lining up with TRBD1. The V and J ends lost 2 bases and 5 bases, in that order; junction bases with no gene match: 11. The CDR3 runs 15 residues. The germline CDR1 and CDR2 sequences are SQVTM and ANQGSEA. CDR3 nucleotide sequence: TGCAGCGTTGAACGGGGACAGAACCCCCGGGAGACCCAGTACTTC. This gives the protein CSVERGQNPRETQYF.

This clone was observed once. The J gene is TRBJ1-2, the V gene TRBV19; 11 nucleotides match TRBD1. This CDR3 has 15 residues. Losses at the gene ends were 4 bases for V and 2 bases for J; bases not matched to a gene: 3. The germline gives CDR1 LNHDA, CDR2 SQIVND (reference sequence). CDR3 DNA sequence: TGTGCCAGTAGTAGGGACAGGGGGTTAAACTATGGCTACACCTTC. Its translation is CASSRDRGLNYGYTF.

V gene TRBV28 combines with J gene TRBJ2-3; perhaps TRBD1 as D (6 bases). CDR1 is MDHEN and CDR2 is SYDVKM in the germline V gene. Trimming cost V 6 bases and J 1 base, with 8 bases left between them. The CDR3 is 13 amino acids. The CDR3 loop is CASRWTGTDTQYF. The CDR3 coding sequence is TGTGCCAGCAGATGGACAGGCACAGATACGCAGTATTTT.